These 29 T cell receptor beta chains were all obtained from the same sample, sequenced in a study of blood T cells in healthy people across ages (dated by TCRdb to 2014 to 2015). Library preparation used 5' RACE. Sequencing was performed on an Illumina HiSeq 2500. A second PCR of about 7 to 12 cycles was run with a J-beta primer mix and a sample-barcoded 5' primer. TCRdb handled the public reads itself, with Q25 trimming in fastp and clone calling in MiXCR, and kept productive beta chains. Each entry merges the rows of one CDR3 protein and shows their most common DNA and genes. Present in this sample are about 640,000 distinct CDR3 sequences, roughly 50% of which were seen just once. The top ten clonotypes cover over 30% of the sample. What was sequenced was blood. The receptors were sampled from a man aged 55 to 70 in good health.

This clonotype appeared a few times. Sequence at one end of the junction differs from germline and may be a read error. The V gene is TRBV5-1, the J gene TRBJ1-6; possibly TRBD1 for D (6 bases). Germline V gene data show CDR1 as SGHRS and CDR2 as YFSETQ. The CDR3 totals 14 residues. This CDR3 is CASSRTGRNSPLHF. As DNA, the CDR3 is TGTGCCAGCAGTAGAACAGGGAGAAATTCACCCCTCCACTTT.

This clonotype appeared many times. The chain carries TRBV20-1 and TRBJ2-6; D remains ambiguous. The CDR3 covers 18 residues. Per germline, CDR1 DFQATT and CDR2 SNEGSKA (reference sequence). The ends were cut back, 0 bases at V and 0 bases at J, with 15 bases in the middle. The CDR3 DNA follows: TGCAGTGCTAGAGATTATCGATTCGAAGGCTCTGGGGCCAACGTCCTGACTTTC. Its protein product is CSARDYRFEGSGANVLTF.

This clonotype was seen a handful of times. This sequence joins TRBV20-1 and TRBJ2-7, with D possibly matching TRBD2 (6 bases). The CDR3 extends over 13 amino acids. The germline CDR1 and CDR2 sequences are DFQATT and SNEGSKA (reference sequence). The V gene lost 3 bases and the J gene lost 0 bases, with 9 bases spanning the gap. For the CDR3, the DNA is TGCAGTGCTAGGGCGGGGTCCTCCTACGAGCAGTACTTC. Encoded protein: CSARAGSSYEQYF.

CDR3 DNA: TGTGCCAGCAGCTTAGGGGGGTACATAATGCAGCCCCAGCATTTT. Its translation: CASSLGGYIMQPQHF. The chain joins TRBV7-2 to TRBJ1-5, with D maybe TRBD1 (5 bases). Germline assignment: CDR1 SGHTA and CDR2 FQGNSA. The CDR3 covers 15 residues. V shed 1 base and J shed 7 bases, with 14 bases lying between them.

The chain carries TRBV27 and TRBJ2-5, with 8 bases fitting TRBD2. The germline gives CDR1 MNHEY, CDR2 SMNVEV (reference sequence). The CDR3 contains 16 residues. Trimming took 6 bases from V and 4 from J; bases not matched to a gene: 13. CDR3 sequence: CASRRSTSAGGETQYF. CDR3 sequence (DNA): TGTGCCAGCAGGCGATCAACTAGCGCGGGGGGAGAGACCCAGTACTTC.

This clonotype has more than one count but fewer than ten. As DNA, the CDR3 is TGCGCCAGCAGCAAAGGGGACAGTCCACTTAACACAGATACGCAGTATTTT. It specifies CASSKGDSPLNTDTQYF. The chain is built from TRBV4-1 and TRBJ2-3; 7 nucleotides line up with TRBD1. From germline, CDR1 is MGHRA and CDR2 YSYEKL. V lost 5 bases, J lost 2 bases, and 13 bases stayed unmatched. The CDR3 has 17 amino acids.

The genes are TRBV20-1 and TRBJ1-5; the match to TRBD1 covers 10 bases. Germline loops: CDR1 DFQATT, CDR2 SNEGSKA (reference sequence). This CDR3 region has 13 residues. V was pared by 5 bases and J by 5 bases, with 3 bases of the junction left unmatched. The CDR3 spells CSAGTGDHQPQHF. The CDR3, as DNA: TGCAGTGCTGGGACAGGGGATCATCAGCCCCAGCATTTT.

The gene calls are TRBV15 and TRBJ2-7; 7 bases are shared with TRBD1. With 5 bases clipped from V and 1 base from J, the junction kept 5 bases outside the gene matches. Germline CDR1 LNHNV, CDR2 YYDKDF (reference sequence). The CDR3 consists of 14 residues. CDR3 sequence reads: CATSRQGDSYEQYF. In DNA, the CDR3 is TGTGCCACCAGCCGACAGGGAGATTCCTACGAGCAGTACTTC.

This chain uses TRBV9 with TRBJ2-7; possibly TRBD2 for D (6 bases). This CDR3 has 15 amino acids. Trimming shortened V by 4 bases and J by 2 bases, and 16 bases separated the two germline ends. CDR1 and CDR2 from the germline V gene are SGDLS and YYNGEE. The CDR3 region has the DNA TGTGCCAGCAGCCCCAGACCGACGGGGGCCTACGAGCAGTACTTC. Encoded protein: CASSPRPTGAYEQYF.

This clonotype was detected only a few times. J is TRBJ2-5 and V is TRBV9; D not certain. CDR1 and CDR2 from the germline V gene are SGDLS and YYNGEE. This CDR3 has 15 residues. Trimming pared 1 base from V and 1 base from J, leaving 11 bases between. The CDR3 reads CASSVQTGIQETQYF. DNA for the CDR3: TGTGCCAGCAGCGTACAAACTGGGATCCAAGAGACCCAGTACTTC.

This clonotype is a singleton in its sample. The rearrangement uses TRBV6-5 and TRBJ1-4; TRBD1 matches 10 bases. The CDR3 runs to 14 residues. Trimming at V came to 7 bases and at J to 8 bases, leaving 7 bases not matched to a gene. The germline V gene encodes CDR1 MNHEY and CDR2 SVGAGI. CDR3 DNA: TGTGCCAGCACCCGGGACAGGGGAGGCGAAAAACTGTTTTTT. Its translation: CASTRDRGGEKLFF.

This clonotype was observed a handful of times. The rearrangement uses TRBV20-1 and TRBJ2-4, with TRBD1 as a possible D gene (5 bases). The V and J ends lost 3 bases and 6 bases respectively, with 15 bases between them. The CDR3 loop spans 14 amino acids. Germline loops: CDR1 DFQATT, CDR2 SNEGSKA (reference sequence). The CDR3 DNA is TGCAGTGCTAGTCTCACGGCCCAGGGAAACATTCAGTACTTC. It yields the protein CSASLTAQGNIQYF.

The rearrangement uses TRBV12-3 or TRBV12-4 and TRBJ1-5, with TRBD1 identical over 9 bases. The J segment lost 5 bases and the V segment lost 2 bases, leaving 10 bases of the junction unmatched. This CDR3 is built from 17 residues. CDR3 sequence reads: CASSLFDDRGKDQPQHF. CDR3 DNA sequence: TGTGCCAGCAGTTTATTCGACGACAGGGGGAAGGATCAGCCCCAGCATTTT.

The CDR3 region is CASSRPGGANIQYF. CDR3 nucleotide sequence: TGTGCCAGCAGCCGCCCAGGGGGCGCAAACATTCAGTACTTC. The chain couples TRBV3-1 to TRBJ2-4; TRBD1 agrees at 8 bases. The CDR3 sequence is 14 residues long. The germline V gene has CDR1 LGHDT and CDR2 YNNKEL (reference sequence). The V gene end was trimmed by 4 bases and the J gene end by 6 bases; junction bases not matched to a gene: 5. The full variable domain, with the rest looked up from reference TRBV3-1 and TRBJ2-4, is DTAVSQTPKYLVTQMGNDKSIKCEQNLGHDTMYWYKQDSKKFLKIMFSYNNKELIINETVPNRFSPKSPDKAHLNLHINSLELGDSAVYFCASSRPGGANIQYFGAGTRLSVL.

The DNA of the CDR3 is TGTGCCAGTAGTATAGTAGGGGGCCTCACTGAAGCTTTCTTT. Protein product: CASSIVGGLTEAFF. The chain couples TRBV19 to TRBJ1-1; 7 nucleotides match TRBD1. There are 14 residues in the CDR3. V shed 1 base, J shed 4 bases, and the junction held 3 bases outside the gene matches. CDR1 and CDR2 (germline): LNHDA, SQIVND (reference sequence).

Regarding this clonotype: Compared with germline, one end of the junction differs, possibly owing to a read error. The rearrangement links TRBV5-1 to TRBJ1-5; D is undetermined. The CDR3 sequence is 15 residues long. Germline values: CDR1 SGHRS, CDR2 YFSETQ. CDR3: CASSPSGQNNRPQHF. The CDR3 bases are TGCGCCAGCAGCCCGTCGGGCCAGAATAATCGGCCCCAGCATTTT.

Only a few counts were recorded for this clonotype. The rearrangement uses TRBV18 and TRBJ2-5; no clear D. The length of the CDR3 is 14 residues. The germline V and J ends were trimmed by 0 bases and 2 bases, with 7 bases remaining between them. Per germline, CDR1 KGHSH and CDR2 LQKENI. The CDR3 nucleotides are TGTGCCAGCTCACCACCGGCACAGCAAGAGACCCAGTACTTC. Protein: CASSPPAQQETQYF.

This chain uses TRBV20-1 with TRBJ2-5; 10 bases fit TRBD2. Matching the DNA end better, TRBJ2-7 makes the J call doubtful. CDR1 and CDR2 (germline): DFQATT, SNEGSKA (reference sequence). CDR3 size: 14 residues. CDR3 loop: CSASSGGAYYEQYF. The CDR3 coding sequence is TGCAGTGCTTCTAGCGGGGGCGCTTACTACGAGCAGTACTTC.

The table lists this clonotype with a few counts. The chain is built from TRBV7-2 and TRBJ1-2, with TRBD1 identical over 7 bases. Germline V gene lookup returns CDR1 SGHTA and CDR2 FQGNSA. J gave up 4 bases and V 2 bases, and 7 bases lay outside the gene matches. The CDR3 is made up of 15 amino acids. CDR3 sequence (DNA): TGTGCCAGCAGCTTACCAGGGGGGTTTTTCTATGGCTACACCTTC. This codes for CASSLPGGFFYGYTF.

The chain uses TRBV5-1 and TRBJ2-1; 9 bases are shared with TRBD2. The germline CDR1 and CDR2 sequences are SGHRS and YFSETQ. V was pared by 2 bases and J by 2 bases, with 5 bases of the junction left unmatched. The CDR3 contains 16 residues. CDR3 DNA: TGCGCCAGCAGCTTAAGCGTAGCGGGGGCCTACAATGAGCAGTTCTTC. Translated, it gives CASSLSVAGAYNEQFF.

CDR3 DNA sequence: TGTGCCAGCAATCGAGGGGGGCAGGAGACCCAGTACTTC. It codes for CASNRGGQETQYF. The chain is built from TRBV28 and TRBJ2-5; the D gene could be TRBD1 or TRBD2 (6 bases each). CDR3 size: 13 residues. Trimming stripped 7 bases from V and 5 bases from J, with 14 bases between. Germline-derived CDR1 and CDR2 are MDHEN and SYDVKM.

The rearrangement joins TRBV11-2 to TRBJ2-1, with TRBD2 matching 16 bases. Germline CDR1 and CDR2: SGHAT and FQNNGV. The CDR3 is made up of 21 amino acids. J gave up 10 bases and V 1 base, and 19 bases lay outside the gene matches. The CDR3 nucleotides read TGTGCCAGCAGCTTAGTGGGAACCGTGGGACTAGCGGGGGGGACGAGTCAGGAGCAGTTCTTC. It codes for CASSLVGTVGLAGGTSQEQFF.

CDR3 in DNA: TGTGCCAGCAGCACTCGACAGGGCGGGGAGACCCAGTACTTC. Its translation is CASSTRQGGETQYF. V is TRBV4-2 and J is TRBJ2-7; 7 bases are a match to TRBD1. The DNA matches TRBJ2-5 better at its end, which makes the J call doubtful. CDR3 length: 14 amino acids. Per germline, CDR1 LGHNA and CDR2 YNFKEQ.

The V gene is TRBV7-2, the J gene TRBJ2-7; either TRBD1 or TRBD2 may supply D (7 bases each). Near its end, the DNA agrees better with TRBJ2-5, so the J call may be wrong. Germline V gene data show CDR1 as SGHTA and CDR2 as FQGNSA. The CDR3 is made up of 17 amino acids. CDR3 DNA: TGTGCCAGCAGCCACAGACGGGGGCAGGGGGGGCAAGAGACCCAGTACTTC. It specifies CASSHRRGQGGQETQYF.

This chain links TRBV6-5 with TRBJ2-1, with 11 bases matching TRBD2. Germline trimming cut 4 bases from V and 7 bases from J; bases unmatched to any gene: 9. This CDR3 region has 16 residues. Germline CDR1 reads MNHEY; CDR2 reads SVGAGI. Here the CDR3 DNA reads TGTGCCAGCAGTTCGACCTCTAGCGGGGGGAGAAATGAGCAGTTCTTC. Translation: CASSSTSSGGRNEQFF.

The genes are TRBV5-1 and TRBJ2-1, with D possibly being TRBD2 (6 bases). From germline, CDR1 is SGHRS and CDR2 YFSETQ. This CDR3 is 14 amino acids long. Trimming shortened V by 4 bases and J by 2 bases, and 10 bases separated the two germline ends. Here the CDR3 DNA reads TGCGCCAGCAGCCTAGCGACTCCCTACAATGAGCAGTTCTTC. Translating it yields CASSLATPYNEQFF. The whole variable domain, filled in from reference TRBV5-1 and TRBJ2-1, reads KAGVTQTPRYLIKTRGQQVTLSCSPISGHRSVSWYQQTPGQGLQFLFEYFSETQRNKGNFPGRFSGRQFSNSRSEMNVSTLELGDSALYLCASSLATPYNEQFFGPGTRLTVL.

V and J are TRBV5-1 and TRBJ1-1, with no clear D. Trimming stripped 3 bases from V and 0 bases from J, with 9 bases between. Germline loops: CDR1 SGHRS, CDR2 YFSETQ. The CDR3 extends over 14 amino acids. For the CDR3, the DNA is TGCGCCAGCAGCTCGACACTATTGAACACTGAAGCTTTCTTT. Translation: CASSSTLLNTEAFF.

The V gene is TRBV20-1, the J gene TRBJ1-2; perhaps TRBD1 as D (5 bases). V was trimmed by 0 bases and J by 7 bases, leaving 21 bases between them. This CDR3 contains 16 residues. Per germline, CDR1 DFQATT and CDR2 SNEGSKA (reference sequence). This CDR3 is CSAREGLSRGMGGYTF. DNA of the CDR3: TGCAGTGCTAGAGAGGGACTATCACGGGGGATGGGTGGCTACACCTTC.

This clonotype was observed a handful of times. The J gene is TRBJ1-4, the V gene TRBV29-1; a weak D match, TRBD1 (6 bases). Germline-derived CDR1 and CDR2 are SQVTM and ANQGSEA. Trimming took off 7 bases at V and 8 bases at J, with 14 bases between the two ends. CDR3 length equals 12 residues. The CDR3 protein is CSAQGRLEKLFF. The CDR3 coding sequence is TGCAGCGCTCAGGGGCGGCTGGAAAAACTGTTTTTT. Looking up the rest from reference TRBV29-1 and TRBJ1-4 gives the full variable domain: SAVISQKPSRDICQRGTSLTIQCQVDSQVTMMFWYRQQPGQSLTLIATANQGSEATYESGFVIDKFPISRPNLTFSTLTVSNMSPEDSSIYLCSAQGRLEKLFFGSGTQLSVL.